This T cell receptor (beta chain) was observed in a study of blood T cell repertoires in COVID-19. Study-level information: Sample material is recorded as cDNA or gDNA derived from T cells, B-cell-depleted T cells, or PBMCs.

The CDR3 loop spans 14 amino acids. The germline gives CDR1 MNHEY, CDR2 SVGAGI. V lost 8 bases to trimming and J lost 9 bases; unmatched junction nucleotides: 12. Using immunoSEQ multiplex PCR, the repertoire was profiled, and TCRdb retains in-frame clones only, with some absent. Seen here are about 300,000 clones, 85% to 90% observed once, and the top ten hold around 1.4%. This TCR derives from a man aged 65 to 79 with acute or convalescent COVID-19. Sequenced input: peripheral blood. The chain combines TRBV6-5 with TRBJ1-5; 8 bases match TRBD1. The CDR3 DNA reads TGTGCCAGCCGACCCGAACAGGGGGTTGGGCCCCAGCATTTT. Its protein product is CASRPEQGVGPQHF.